The rows below give T cell receptor beta chains drawn from one sample of a study of metastatic and nonmetastatic thyroid tumors. TCRdb re-clonotyped the PCR reads via MiXCR. This sample yields tens of thousands of clones, of which approximately 16% are seen a single time; 9.9% belongs to the top ten. Sequencing was carried out using tumor tissue. These receptors were taken from a female donor with papillary thyroid cancer or a benign thyroid nodule (not recorded which). Some clones in this sample may be carry-over from other donors' samples. Both conserved end residues are part of each CDR3. D genes are given only for firm matches. Rows may omit the clone size; those that give it use once, few, many or a size class.

CDR3	DNA	size	V	J	D
CASSSGSTEAFF	TGTGCCAGCAGCTCAGGAAGTACTGAAGCTTTCTTT	large	TRBV7-6	TRBJ1-1	NA
CSLRRDTNTEAFF	TGCAGCCTCCGTCGGGACACGAACACTGAAGCTTTCTTT	many	TRBV29-1	TRBJ1-1	NA
CASSRARMETQYF	TGTGCCAGCAGCCGTGCTAGGATGGAGACCCAGTACTTC	many	TRBV3-1	TRBJ2-5	NA
CSARRTGGGRGEKLFF	TGCAGTGCTCGACGGACAGGTGGCGGGAGGGGGGAAAAACTGTTTTTT	few	TRBV20-1	TRBJ1-4	TRBD1
CASSLNGRGPNTEAFF	TGTGCCAGCAGTTTAAATGGGCGGGGACCAAACACTGAAGCTTTCTTT	many	TRBV27	TRBJ1-1	NA
CASSEVVVGLADEQFF	TGTGCCAGCAGTGAAGTCGTAGTCGGACTAGCGGATGAGCAGTTCTTC	many	TRBV6-1	TRBJ2-1	TRBD2
CSARREYSDEQYF	TGCAGTGCTAGGCGGGAGTATTCCGACGAGCAGTACTTC	many	TRBV20-1	TRBJ2-7	TRBD2
CASPGEVSVNQWGYEQYF	TGTGCAAGCCCCGGGGAGGTTTCAGTAAATCAGTGGGGCTACGAGCAGTACTTC	NA	TRBV7-4	TRBJ2-7	NA
CASRTGPTGELFF	TGTGCCAGCAGGACAGGGCCCACCGGGGAGCTGTTTTTT	many	TRBV11-2	TRBJ2-2	TRBD1
CAGIPTWTGSYEQYF	TGTGCCGGCATCCCTACTTGGACAGGATCCTACGAGCAGTACTTC	few	TRBV6-1	TRBJ2-7	TRBD1
CASSLWTFAGGPHTQYF	TGTGCCAGCAGCTTGTGGACCTTCGCGGGAGGGCCTCATACGCAGTATTTT	many	TRBV5-4	TRBJ2-3	TRBD2
CASSRGVGVKTTDTQYF	TGTGCCAGCAGCCGGGGGGTAGGTGTGAAGACCACAGATACGCAGTATTTT	few	TRBV14	TRBJ2-3	NA
CASNGRTAFSNQTQHF	TGTGCCAGTAATGGCAGGACGGCTTTTAGCAATCAGACCCAGCATTTT	once	TRBV19	TRBJ1-5	NA
CSAVGQTNTEAFF	TGCAGTGCTGTTGGACAGACCAACACTGAAGCTTTCTTT	many	TRBV20-1	TRBJ1-1	NA
CASSYPGQCLSYEQYF	TGTGCCAGCAGTTACCCAGGACAGTGTTTATCCTACGAGCAGTACTTC	NA	TRBV6-2/TRBV6-3	TRBJ2-7	NA
CASSLLPGGAEGYTF	TGTGCCAGCAGTTTATTGCCAGGGGGTGCTGAAGGCTACACCTTC	many	TRBV28	TRBJ1-2	TRBD1
CAWSAGAGGLHEQYF	TGTGCCTGGAGCGCTGGCGCAGGGGGCTTGCACGAGCAGTACTTC	NA	TRBV30	TRBJ2-7	TRBD1
CASSPAGAFEKLFF	TGTGCCAGCAGCCCCGCGGGGGCCTTTGAAAAACTGTTTTTT	many	TRBV7-9	TRBJ1-4	NA
CASSQGTGRRMDGYTF	TGTGCCAGCAGCCAAGGGACAGGGCGGCGAATGGATGGCTACACCTTC	NA	TRBV12-3/TRBV12-4	TRBJ1-2	TRBD1
CSARSLNTEAFF	TGCAGTGCTAGGAGTCTGAACACTGAAGCTTTCTTT	many	TRBV20-1	TRBJ1-1	NA
CASTHRGATYEQYF	TGTGCCAGCACTCACCGGGGGGCAACCTACGAGCAGTACTTC	medium-sized	TRBV2	TRBJ2-7	NA
CASSLQRDGYTF	TGTGCCAGCAGCTTGCAGAGGGATGGCTACACCTTC	few	TRBV7-9	TRBJ1-2	NA
CASKRDGSYEQYF	TGTGCCAGCAAACGGGACGGCTCCTACGAGCAGTACTTC	many	TRBV2	TRBJ2-7	NA
CASSYSYSGANVLTF	TGTGCCAGCAGTTATTCTTACTCTGGGGCCAACGTCCTGACTTTC	many	TRBV6-6	TRBJ2-6	NA
CAISESTGVGTDTQYF	TGTGCCATCAGTGAGTCGACGGGAGTCGGCACAGATACGCAGTATTTT	many	TRBV10-3	TRBJ2-3	NA
CAIGFRVLGTPGRGSNQPQHF	TGTGCTATTGGTTTCCGGGTATTGGGGACCCCGGGTAGGGGAAGCAATCAGCCCCAGCATTTT	NA	TRBV12-5	TRBJ1-5	NA
CASSLLLALTDTQYF	TGTGCCAGCAGCTTGCTCCTAGCCCTCACAGATACGCAGTATTTT	NA	TRBV5-6	TRBJ2-3	NA
CASSYKGQVMGNEQFF	TGTGCCAGCAGTTACAAGGGACAGGTAATGGGCAATGAGCAGTTCTTC	many	TRBV6-2/TRBV6-3	TRBJ2-1	TRBD1
CSARGTFGSGPRQETQYF	TGCAGTGCTAGGGGGACCTTTGGGAGCGGGCCTAGACAAGAGACCCAGTACTTC	NA	TRBV20-1	TRBJ2-5	NA
CSARDTASSYEQYF	TGCAGTGCTAGAGATACAGCGTCCTCCTACGAGCAGTACTTC	medium-sized	TRBV20-1	TRBJ2-7	NA
CASSPEGTHYEQYF	TGTGCCAGCAGCCCCGAAGGCACGCACTACGAGCAGTACTTC	many	TRBV9	TRBJ2-7	NA
CASSSNTPHTQYF	TGTGCCAGCAGTTCCAACACTCCGCATACGCAGTATTTT	many	TRBV28	TRBJ2-3	NA
CASSPSLGRAGYTF	TGTGCCAGCAGCCCATCTCTGGGAAGGGCTGGCTACACCTTC	many	TRBV7-2	TRBJ1-2	NA
CASSQTGGSYGYTF	TGTGCCAGCAGTCAAACTGGGGGTAGCTATGGCTACACCTTC	many	TRBV6-1	TRBJ1-2	NA
CASSFGTSGNVYNEQFF	TGTGCCAGCAGCTTCGGGACTAGCGGAAATGTCTACAATGAGCAGTTCTTC	many	TRBV2	TRBJ2-1	TRBD2
CASSYEGTSVSYEQFF	TGTGCCAGCAGTTACGAGGGGACCAGCGTGAGCTATGAGCAGTTCTTC	few	TRBV6-5	TRBJ2-1	NA
CASSQDLGGKHYEQYF	TGCGCCAGCAGCCAAGATCTGGGCGGGAAACACTACGAGCAGTACTTC	many	TRBV4-1	TRBJ2-7	NA
CASTAPTSVSHEQYF	TGTGCCAGCACTGCACCGACTAGCGTCTCCCACGAGCAGTACTTC	few	TRBV6-1	TRBJ2-7	TRBD2
CASSTTGTSGSQEFF	TGTGCCAGCAGCACTACCGGGACTAGCGGGAGTCAGGAGTTCTTC	many	TRBV7-9	TRBJ2-1	TRBD2
CASKPGTSDYGELFF	TGTGCCAGCAAACCAGGGACTAGCGATTACGGGGAGCTGTTTTTT	many	TRBV25-1	TRBJ2-2	TRBD2
CASSATGTDTQYF	TGTGCTAGCAGCGCGACAGGAACAGATACGCAGTATTTT	many	TRBV7-7	TRBJ2-3	NA
CASSLTDTQYF	TGTGCCAGCAGTCTCACAGATACGCAGTATTTT	many	TRBV27	TRBJ2-3	NA
CASGTDRGSTYEQYF	TGTGCCAGCGGGACCGACAGGGGGAGTACCTACGAGCAGTACTTC	many	TRBV7-9	TRBJ2-7	TRBD1
CASSERSLSIYEQYF	TGTGCCAGCAGTGAACGGTCCCTTTCTATCTACGAGCAGTACTTC	few	TRBV2	TRBJ2-7	NA
CASTLPRGGTEQFF	TGTGCCAGCACCCTCCCTCGGGGGGGCACTGAGCAGTTCTTC	many	TRBV5-6	TRBJ2-1	TRBD2
CATSRDGNLGYEQYF	TGTGCCACCAGCAGAGACGGGAACCTAGGCTACGAGCAGTACTTC	many	TRBV15	TRBJ2-7	NA
CASSPRHYEQYF	TGTGCCAGCAGCCCCAGACACTACGAGCAGTACTTC	medium-sized	TRBV2	TRBJ2-7	NA
CASRGGRDTDTQYF	TGTGCCAGCAGAGGGGGTCGAGACACAGATACGCAGTATTTT	many	TRBV6-1	TRBJ2-3	NA
CASSATDSTMNIQYF	TGTGCCAGCAGCGCAACCGACTCTACGATGAACATTCAGTACTTC	many	TRBV9	TRBJ2-4	NA
CASSQDGIATNEKLFF	TGTGCCAGCAGCCAGGATGGGATTGCAACTAATGAAAAACTGTTTTTT	many	TRBV5-8	TRBJ1-4	NA
CASRLTSMNTEAFF	TGTGCCAGCAGACTCACGAGCATGAACACTGAAGCTTTCTTT	many	TRBV6-1	TRBJ1-1	NA
CSAHRVQNSPLHF	TGCAGTGCTCATAGGGTGCAGAATTCACCCCTCCACTTT	many	TRBV20-1	TRBJ1-6	NA
CASIRGQSQDTGELFF	TGTGCCAGCATCCGCGGACAGTCTCAAGACACCGGGGAGCTGTTTTTT	NA	TRBV6-1	TRBJ2-2	NA
CSATLPRGDYEQYF	TGCAGTGCTACGTTACCCCGGGGGGACTACGAGCAGTACTTC	many	TRBV20-1	TRBJ2-7	TRBD2
CASSISYEQYF	TGTGCCAGCAGCATCTCCTACGAGCAGTACTTC	medium-sized	TRBV7-2	TRBJ2-7	NA
CASSKRDGGYTF	TGTGCCAGCAGTAAAAGGGACGGCGGCTACACCTTC	many	TRBV28	TRBJ1-2	NA
CAWSLPGLGVYEQYF	TGTGCCTGGAGTTTGCCGGGACTCGGAGTCTACGAGCAGTACTTC	many	TRBV30	TRBJ2-7	NA
CASSPKKSRGSHYGQYF	TGTGCCAGCAGTCCTAAAAAATCTAGAGGGAGTCACTACGGGCAGTACTTC	NA	TRBV12-3/TRBV12-4	TRBJ2-7	NA
CAWSLGQGDEKLFF	TGTGCCTGGAGTCTTGGACAGGGGGATGAAAAACTGTTTTTT	many	TRBV30	TRBJ1-4	TRBD1
CASSLDLAGRHEQYF	TGTGCCAGCAGCTTGGATCTAGCGGGAAGACACGAGCAGTACTTC	many	TRBV5-4	TRBJ2-7	TRBD2